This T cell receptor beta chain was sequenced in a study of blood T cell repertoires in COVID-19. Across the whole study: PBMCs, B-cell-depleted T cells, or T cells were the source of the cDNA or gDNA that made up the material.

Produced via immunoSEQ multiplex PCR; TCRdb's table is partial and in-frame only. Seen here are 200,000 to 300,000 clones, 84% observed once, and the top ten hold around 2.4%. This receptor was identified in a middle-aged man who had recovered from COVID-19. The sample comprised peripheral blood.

CDR3 in DNA: TGTGCCAGCTCATCAGGGTTTCCTGAGTTCTACGAGCAGTACTTC. Translated: CASSSGFPEFYEQYF. The chain has TRBV18 and TRBJ2-7, with a weak D call TRBD1 (5 bases). Per the germline V gene, CDR1 is KGHSH and CDR2 is LQKENI. The CDR3 is 15 amino acids. V dropped 5 bases and J dropped 3 bases, with 17 bases sitting between them.